A selection of T cell receptor beta chains follows, all from one sample in a study of cytomegalovirus exposure and HLA in healthy donors. TCRdb's copy holds only in-frame clones and misses some; the assay was immunoSEQ multiplex PCR. The sample lists nearly 110,000 clones, 60% to 85% seen once, with approximately 2.6% in the top ten. The sequencing sample was made of PBMCs. The receptor source for this set is a male donor in good health and CMV-seropositive. The CDR3 runs from the conserved cysteine through the conserved F or W. The D gene is left open where the match is weak. Not every row has a clone size; where given, it reads once, few, many or a size class.

D gene: .
J gene: TRBJ2-3
V gene: TRBV2
CDR3 length: 11
clone size: .
CDR3 DNA: TGTGCCAGCTCTTTCACAGATACGCAGTATTTT
CDR3 protein: CASSFTDTQYF

D gene: TRBD1
J gene: TRBJ2-7
V gene: TRBV28
CDR3 length: 15
clone size: once
CDR3 DNA: TGTGCCAGCAGATTACAGGGGGTGACCTCCTACGAGCAGTACTTC
CDR3 protein: CASRLQGVTSYEQYF

D gene: TRBD2
J gene: TRBJ2-7
V gene: TRBV18
CDR3 length: 15
clone size: .
CDR3 DNA: TGTGCCAGCTCAGAGGGACTAGCGGGCTCCTACGAGCAGTACTTC
CDR3 protein: CASSEGLAGSYEQYF

D gene: TRBD1
J gene: TRBJ1-5
V gene: TRBV2
CDR3 length: 14
clone size: .
CDR3 DNA: TGTGCCAGCAGTGTTGGACAGGGAGCCCAGCCCCAGCATTTT
CDR3 protein: CASSVGQGAQPQHF

D gene: .
J gene: TRBJ2-1
V gene: TRBV29-1
CDR3 length: 11
clone size: once
CDR3 DNA: TGCAGCGTTGGCTATTACAATGAGCAGTTCTTC
CDR3 protein: CSVGYYNEQFF

D gene: .
J gene: TRBJ2-7
V gene: TRBV5-6
CDR3 length: 15
clone size: .
CDR3 DNA: TGTGCCAGCAGCTTGTGGGACAGGTGGGGGGGCGAGCAGTACTTC
CDR3 protein: CASSLWDRWGGEQYF

D gene: .
J gene: TRBJ1-2
V gene: TRBV4-3
CDR3 length: 12
clone size: .
CDR3 DNA: TGCGCCAGCAGCCAAGACGGTTGCCCCTTCTACTTC
CDR3 protein: CASSQDGCPFYF

D gene: .
J gene: TRBJ2-7
V gene: TRBV28
CDR3 length: 15
clone size: few
CDR3 DNA: TGTGCCAGCAGTTTTATGTCTGCCAGCTCCTACGAGCAGTACTTC
CDR3 protein: CASSFMSASSYEQYF

D gene: TRBD1
J gene: TRBJ1-2
V gene: TRBV18
CDR3 length: 14
clone size: .
CDR3 DNA: TGTGCCAGCTCACCAATAGGACAGGACTATGGCTACACCTTC
CDR3 protein: CASSPIGQDYGYTF

D gene: TRBD2
J gene: TRBJ2-3
V gene: TRBV9
CDR3 length: 14
clone size: few
CDR3 DNA: TGTGCCAGCAGCGTAGTACTAGCGGCAGATACGCAGTATTTT
CDR3 protein: CASSVVLAADTQYF

D gene: TRBD1
J gene: TRBJ1-1
V gene: TRBV5-1
CDR3 length: 16
clone size: .
CDR3 DNA: TGCGCCAGCAGCTTGAGGGGGGACAGGGCCTCCACTGAAGCTTTCTTT
CDR3 protein: CASSLRGDRASTEAFF

D gene: TRBD1
J gene: TRBJ2-3
V gene: TRBV19
CDR3 length: 15
clone size: .
CDR3 DNA: TGTGCCAGTAACGACGGGACAGACTCATTGGATACGCAGTATTTT
CDR3 protein: CASNDGTDSLDTQYF

D gene: TRBD1
J gene: TRBJ1-1
V gene: TRBV5-5
CDR3 length: 14
clone size: .
CDR3 DNA: TGTGCCAGCAGCGTGACAGGGCTGAACACTGAAGCTTTCTTT
CDR3 protein: CASSVTGLNTEAFF

D gene: .
J gene: TRBJ1-4
V gene: TRBV27
CDR3 length: 11
clone size: few
CDR3 DNA: TGTGCCAGCAAGTACGGTGAAAAACTGTTTTTT
CDR3 protein: CASKYGEKLFF

D gene: .
J gene: TRBJ2-1
V gene: TRBV7-7
CDR3 length: 14
clone size: .
CDR3 DNA: TGTGCCAGCAGCTTAGCGGAGGCATCGAATGAGCAGTTCTTC
CDR3 protein: CASSLAEASNEQFF